The 12 T cell receptor beta chains below come from one sample, sequenced in a study of T-cell reconstitution after alpha-beta-depleted transplantation in children. Unique molecular identifiers were used in preparing the TCRbeta library. TCRdb re-analysed the PCR reads in MiXCR, keeping a single row per CDR3 protein. The sample shows 450,000 to 700,000 distinct CDR3 sequences, over 20% of them seen only once. The sample was PBMCs, taken before TCRalphabeta/CD19-depleted stem cell transplant. The receptors derive from a boy under three years old with Wiskott-Aldrich syndrome, due to receive a stem cell transplant.

This rearrangement joins TRBV20-1 to TRBJ2-7, with D possibly being TRBD2 (6 bases). V was pared by 0 bases and J by 7 bases, with 16 bases between. The germline gives CDR1 DFQATT, CDR2 SNEGSKA (reference sequence). This CDR3 spans 14 amino acids. CDR3 sequence reads: CSARDWGRSMEQYF. CDR3 bases: TGCAGTGCTAGAGATTGGGGGAGGTCCATGGAGCAGTACTTC.

This clonotype was seen more than once but under ten times. The rearrangement links TRBV12-3 or TRBV12-4 to TRBJ2-7; a possible D gene is TRBD1 (5 bases). Deletions cut 4 bases from V and 4 bases from J, with 17 bases between. The CDR3 is 15 amino acids. Here the CDR3 reads CASSSLSKGAYEQYF. CDR3 sequence (DNA): TGTGCCAGCAGTTCCCTGAGCAAAGGGGCTTACGAGCAGTACTTC.

This clonotype was seen more than once but under ten times. One end of the junction does not line up with germline, which may come from a read error. The V call is TRBV5-1, the J call TRBJ1-6, with D uncertain. The V gene's germline CDR1 is SGHRS and CDR2 YFSETQ. The CDR3 spans 13 residues. CDR3 DNA: TGCGCCAGCAGTTTGGACGGAAATTCACCCCTCCACTTT. Translated, it gives CASSLDGNSPLHF.

The chain employs TRBV5-1 and TRBJ2-3, with TRBD2 matching 8 bases. CDR3 size: 18 residues. After removal of 2 bases from V and 0 bases from J, the junction contained 11 bases not matched to a gene. Germline V lookup: CDR1 SGHRS, CDR2 YFSETQ. The CDR3 loop is CASSFRLTSGSSTDTQYF. The CDR3 DNA reads TGCGCCAGCAGCTTCAGACTCACCAGCGGGAGTAGCACAGATACGCAGTATTTT.

The chain employs TRBV20-1 and TRBJ2-1; 10 positions agree with TRBD2. The CDR3 consists of 16 residues. With V trimmed by 2 bases and J by 8 bases, 12 bases remained unmatched. In germline, CDR1 is DFQATT, CDR2 SNEGSKA (reference sequence). In DNA, the CDR3 is TGCAGTGCTAGACCCAGGACTAGCGGCATTTTGGATGAGCAGTTCTTC. This sequence encodes CSARPRTSGILDEQFF.

The chain employs TRBV25-1 and TRBJ2-5; tentatively, D is TRBD1 (5 bases). This CDR3 is built from 13 residues. Germline CDR1 reads MGHDK; CDR2 reads SYGVNS. Trimming shortened V by 1 base and J by 9 bases, and 12 bases separated the two germline ends. The CDR3 sequence: CASSESARASQYF. The CDR3 nucleotides read TGTGCCAGCAGTGAATCAGCCAGGGCGTCCCAGTACTTC.

This clonotype was found a few times. The V and J genes are TRBV20-1 and TRBJ2-1; D may be TRBD1 or TRBD2 (5 bases each). The CDR3 has 14 residues. CDR1 is DFQATT, CDR2 SNEGSKA, per germline (reference sequence). V was pared by 3 bases and J by 3 bases, with 12 bases between. For the CDR3, the DNA is TGCAGTGCTAGCCGGGACGGAATCTACAATGAGCAGTTCTTC. Translated: CSASRDGIYNEQFF.

The chain uses TRBV5-1 and TRBJ1-4, with unresolved D. This CDR3 spans 14 amino acids. Germline V gives CDR1 SGHRS, CDR2 YFSETQ. The V end was cut by 1 base, the J end by 3 bases, with 7 bases between. CDR3 sequence: CASSLSGANEKLFF. CDR3 in DNA: TGCGCCAGCAGCTTGTCCGGAGCTAATGAAAAACTGTTTTTT.

This clonotype was seen a few times. V usage is TRBV7-6 and J usage is TRBJ2-1; D is unclear. The germline CDR1 and CDR2 sequences are SGHVS and FNYEAQ. V lost 4 bases and J lost 8, with 12 bases in between. The CDR3 has 13 residues. The CDR3 here is CASSSNVADEQFF. Written as DNA, the CDR3 is TGTGCCAGCAGCTCCAATGTAGCAGATGAGCAGTTCTTC.

This clonotype was seen more than once but under ten times. The rearrangement uses TRBV20-1 and TRBJ2-1; 7 bases are a match to TRBD2. Germline trimming cut 0 bases from V and 1 base from J; bases unmatched to any gene: 18. There are 20 residues in the CDR3. Per the germline V gene, CDR1 is DFQATT and CDR2 is SNEGSKA (reference sequence). The CDR3 sequence is CSARDHCHHCGSGSYNEQFF. The CDR3 DNA follows: TGCAGTGCTAGAGATCACTGTCATCACTGCGGGAGCGGGTCCTACAATGAGCAGTTCTTC.

The chain carries TRBV20-1 and TRBJ2-3; 10 bases agree with TRBD2. Germline CDR1 reads DFQATT; CDR2 reads SNEGSKA (reference sequence). The CDR3 sequence is 15 residues long. Germline trimming cut 6 bases from V and 2 bases from J; bases unmatched to any gene: 8. The CDR3 DNA reads as TGCAGTGCGTGTCTAGCGGGAGCGTCCACAGATACGCAGTATTTT. It codes for CSACLAGASTDTQYF.

This clonotype was counted between two and nine times. This chain links TRBV29-1 with TRBJ2-2; 7 bases map to TRBD1. The CDR3 has 13 amino acids. J was trimmed by 1 base and V by 4 bases; bases with no gene match: 0. The V gene's germline CDR1 is SQVTM and CDR2 ANQGSEA. The CDR3 region has the DNA TGCAGCGTTGGACAGGGGAACACCGGGGAGCTGTTTTTT. Its translation: CSVGQGNTGELFF.